What follows are 23 T cell receptor beta chains derived from one specimen sequenced in a study of blood T cell repertoires in COVID-19. Assay: immunoSEQ multiplex PCR; the TCRdb copy retains only in-frame clones and omits some. The table has 110,000 to 150,000 clones, around 85% seen once. Sequences were obtained from PBMCs or T cells enriched from blood (not recorded which). All receptors derive from a woman aged 40 to 55 who had recovered from COVID-19.

The chain is built from TRBV2 and TRBJ1-4, with a tentative D call TRBD1 (5 bases). Trimming removed 3 bases from V and 0 bases from J, with 11 bases in between. Germline V gives CDR1 SNHLY, CDR2 FYNNEI. The CDR3 totals 16 residues. This chain's CDR3 is CASSEGRGTTNEKLFF. CDR3 bases: TGTGCCAGCAGTGAGGGGAGGGGCACAACTAATGAAAAACTGTTTTTT.

The CDR3 nucleotides are TGTGCCACCAACTCAGGGTTTGGTGGAAACACCATATATTTT. Translation: CATNSGFGGNTIYF. The rearrangement links TRBV15 to TRBJ1-3; D is possibly TRBD1 (5 bases). V was clipped by 7 bases and J by 3 bases, with 13 bases between them. The CDR3 contains 14 residues. Germline V CDR1 and CDR2: LNHNV, YYDKDF (reference sequence).

The CDR3 is CASSPTWTEAFF. CDR3 DNA: TGTGCCAGCAGCCCGACATGGACTGAAGCTTTCTTT. The V call is TRBV12-3 or TRBV12-4, the J call TRBJ1-1; D is uncertain. Deletions cut 6 bases from V and 5 bases from J, with 10 bases between. The CDR3 is made up of 12 amino acids.

This clone was detected once. In DNA, the CDR3 is TGTGCCAGCAGTCCGGGACTAGCGGGCAATGAGCAGTTCTTC. Translated: CASSPGLAGNEQFF. The chain carries TRBV3-1 (or the pseudogene TRBV3-2) and TRBJ2-1; 12 nucleotides align to TRBD2. Germline CDR1 reads LGHDT; CDR2 reads YNNKEL (reference sequence). Unmatched junction bases numbered 3, after V lost 6 bases and J lost 6 bases. This CDR3 contains 14 residues.

This clone was seen just once. The V call is TRBV4-2, the J call TRBJ1-2, with D uncertain. The V and J ends lost 0 bases and 2 bases respectively, with 13 bases between them. The germline gives CDR1 LGHNA, CDR2 YNFKEQ. The CDR3 consists of 16 residues. CDR3 sequence reads: CASSQDFGQFNYGYTF. The CDR3 DNA reads as TGTGCCAGCAGCCAAGATTTTGGCCAATTCAACTATGGCTACACCTTC.

This clone appeared a few times. V usage is TRBV11-1 and J usage is TRBJ1-2; 8 nucleotides line up with TRBD1. The CDR3 is 15 residues long. J was trimmed by 3 bases and V by 7 bases; bases with no gene match: 10. CDR1 and CDR2 (germline): SGHAT, FQDESV (reference sequence). The CDR3 coding sequence is TGTGCCAGCACCCCAGGACAGGGAATATACTATGGCTACACCTTC. Translation gives CASTPGQGIYYGYTF.

This clone was counted a few times. The CDR3: CASSYSILLREAFF. The CDR3 DNA follows: TGTGCCAGCAGTTACTCCATTCTATTACGGGAAGCTTTCTTT. This chain connects TRBV6-5 to TRBJ1-1; D not certain. Germline V CDR1 and CDR2: MNHEY, SVGAGI. The CDR3 length is 14 residues. The ends were cut back, 0 bases at V and 8 bases at J, with 13 bases in the middle.

The chain is built from TRBV19 and TRBJ2-5, with 9 bases aligning to TRBD2. The J segment lost 1 base and the V segment lost 4 bases, leaving 7 bases of the junction unmatched. Germline CDR1 and CDR2: LNHDA and SQIVND (reference sequence). This CDR3 is built from 16 residues. The CDR3 sequence: CASSTSSGGLQETQYF. The CDR3 DNA is TGTGCCAGTAGTACCAGTAGCGGGGGACTCCAAGAGACCCAGTACTTC.

The V and J genes are TRBV11-2 and TRBJ1-5; TRBD1 matches at 7 bases. The CDR3 covers 13 residues. V lost 5 bases to trimming and J lost 4 bases; unmatched junction nucleotides: 2. From germline, CDR1 is SGHAT and CDR2 FQNNGV. The CDR3 reads CASSTQGNQPQHF. CDR3 in DNA: TGTGCCAGCAGCACACAGGGGAATCAGCCCCAGCATTTT.

The chain combines TRBV11-2 with TRBJ1-4; 8 bases fit TRBD1. Looked up from germline, CDR1 is SGHAT and CDR2 is FQNNGV. This CDR3 is built from 14 residues. J was trimmed by 3 bases and V by 5 bases; bases with no gene match: 2. The DNA of the CDR3 is TGTGCCAGCAGCCAGGGGGCGGCTAATGAAAAACTGTTTTTT. It codes for CASSQGAANEKLFF.

The chain links TRBV5-8 to TRBJ1-2; TRBD1 matches at 9 bases. V shed 4 bases, J shed 7 bases, and the junction held 5 bases outside the gene matches. The CDR3 extends over 13 amino acids. The germline V gene encodes CDR1 SGHTS and CDR2 YDEGEE. The CDR3 reads CASSRGQGSGYTF. CDR3 DNA: TGTGCCAGCAGCCGGGGACAGGGAAGTGGCTACACCTTC.

The V gene is TRBV3-1 (or the pseudogene TRBV3-2), the J gene TRBJ1-6; 7 positions match TRBD1. The CDR3 spans 17 residues. The germline CDR1 and CDR2 sequences are LGHDT and YNNKEL (reference sequence). The junction had 10 bases not matched to a gene; V was cut back by 0 bases and J by 8 bases. The CDR3 sequence is CASSQEVGQGGYSPLHF. CDR3 coding DNA: TGTGCCAGCAGCCAAGAAGTGGGCCAGGGGGGATATTCACCCCTCCACTTT.

This chain uses TRBV6-5 with TRBJ1-4; D is unclear. The CDR3 consists of 15 residues. Germline CDR1 and CDR2: MNHEY and SVGAGI. Trimming shortened V by 0 bases and J by 5 bases, and 10 bases separated the two germline ends. CDR3 sequence (DNA): TGTGCCAGCAGTTACTCGAGGGAGCGAAATGAAAAACTGTTTTTT. This gives the protein CASSYSRERNEKLFF.

V is TRBV4-1 and J is TRBJ1-6; D possibly corresponds to TRBD1 (6 bases). In germline, CDR1 is MGHRA, CDR2 YSYEKL. This CDR3 comprises 15 residues. V gave up 1 base and J gave up 12 bases, with 16 bases separating them. The CDR3 is CASSQGWTVQRPLHF. DNA of the CDR3: TGCGCCAGCAGCCAAGGATGGACAGTCCAGAGACCCCTCCACTTT.

J is TRBJ1-6 and V is TRBV9; maybe TRBD1 (6 bases). This CDR3 region has 16 residues. CDR1 SGDLS and CDR2 YYNGEE come from the germline V gene. V was cut by 4 bases and J by 10 bases, with 21 bases left in between. As DNA, the CDR3 is TGTGCCAGCAGCCCCCATAGGGGGGGAATGGGCTCACCCCTCCACTTT. Its protein is CASSPHRGGMGSPLHF.

This clone was found once. The V and J genes are TRBV27 and TRBJ1-2; 8 bases align to TRBD1. The CDR3 spans 14 residues. CDR1 and CDR2 (germline): MNHEY, SMNVEV (reference sequence). V lost 6 bases to trimming and J lost 4 bases; unmatched junction nucleotides: 7. CDR3 in amino acids: CASSPGQGVYGYTF. The CDR3 nucleotides are TGTGCCAGCAGCCCAGGACAGGGTGTCTATGGCTACACCTTC.

This chain uses TRBV19 with TRBJ1-5; 7 bases fit TRBD1. CDR3 size: 17 residues. After removal of 8 bases from V and 0 bases from J, the junction contained 13 bases not matched to a gene. CDR1 LNHDA and CDR2 SQIVND come from the germline V gene (reference sequence). CDR3 DNA sequence: TGTGCCAGTCAATCCGACGGGACAGAATATAGCAATCAGCCCCAGCATTTT. Amino acid sequence: CASQSDGTEYSNQPQHF.

This clone appeared a single time. The rearrangement joins TRBV9 to TRBJ2-5; the match to TRBD1 covers 7 bases. Germline V gives CDR1 SGDLS, CDR2 YYNGEE. Trimming at V came to 2 bases and at J to 4 bases, leaving 11 bases not matched to a gene. The CDR3 consists of 16 residues. The CDR3 DNA is TGTGCCAGCAGCGTTGGAACAGGGGCCACGTCAGAGACCCAGTACTTC. Translated: CASSVGTGATSETQYF. The full variable domain, in which reference TRBV9 and TRBJ2-5 provide the parts outside the CDR3, is DSGVTQTPKHLITATGQRVTLRCSPRSGDLSVYWYQQSLDQGLQFLIQYYNGEERAKGNILERFSAQQFPDLHSELNLSSLELGDSALYFCASSVGTGATSETQYFGPGTRLLVL.

The chain uses TRBV5-1 and TRBJ1-2; D perhaps matches TRBD1 (5 bases). This CDR3 is built from 15 residues. Germline V gene data show CDR1 as SGHRS and CDR2 as YFSETQ. Trimming left V 4 bases short and J 3 bases short, with 16 bases between. DNA of the CDR3: TGCGCCAGCAGCCCCGGGGGGGTCGGGGACTATGGCTACACCTTC. Protein sequence: CASSPGGVGDYGYTF.

V and J are TRBV15 and TRBJ2-7, with D possibly matching TRBD2 (6 bases). The CDR3 runs to 14 residues. Trimming took 5 bases from V and 0 from J, leaving 11 bases between them. CDR1 LNHNV and CDR2 YYDKDF come from the germline V gene (reference sequence). The CDR3 DNA follows: TGTGCCACCAGCGCCCGGGGGAGCTCCTACGAGCAGTACTTC. Encoded protein: CATSARGSSYEQYF.

This chain joins TRBV15 and TRBJ2-1; the D gene is possibly TRBD1 (5 bases). The CDR3 runs 12 residues. Trimming removed 3 bases from V and 6 bases from J, with 6 bases in between. CDR1 is LNHNV, CDR2 YYDKDF, per germline (reference sequence). The CDR3 coding sequence is TGTGCCACCAGCAGCACAGGCAATGAGCAGTTCTTC. It is translated as CATSSTGNEQFF.

The chain recombines TRBV2 with TRBJ2-3, with D hard to call. V dropped 7 bases and J dropped 0 bases, with 14 bases sitting between them. CDR1 and CDR2 from the germline V gene are SNHLY and FYNNEI. This CDR3 contains 15 residues. In nucleotides, the CDR3 is TGTGCCAGCACTTCCCGCCCGCTAAGCACAGATACGCAGTATTTT. Translating it yields CASTSRPLSTDTQYF. Drawing the rest from reference TRBV2 and TRBJ2-3, the complete variable domain is EPEVTQTPSHQVTQMGQEVILRCVPISNHLYFYWYRQILGQKVEFLVSFYNNEISEKSEIFDDQFSVERPDGSNFTLKIRSTKLEDSAMYFCASTSRPLSTDTQYFGPGTRLTVL.

The chain uses TRBV12-3 or TRBV12-4 and TRBJ2-7, with no clear D. This CDR3 spans 13 amino acids. Trimming pared 7 bases from V and 3 bases from J, leaving 13 bases between. CDR3 amino acids: CASTAGRFYEQYF. The CDR3, as DNA: TGTGCCAGCACCGCCGGCAGGTTCTACGAGCAGTACTTC.